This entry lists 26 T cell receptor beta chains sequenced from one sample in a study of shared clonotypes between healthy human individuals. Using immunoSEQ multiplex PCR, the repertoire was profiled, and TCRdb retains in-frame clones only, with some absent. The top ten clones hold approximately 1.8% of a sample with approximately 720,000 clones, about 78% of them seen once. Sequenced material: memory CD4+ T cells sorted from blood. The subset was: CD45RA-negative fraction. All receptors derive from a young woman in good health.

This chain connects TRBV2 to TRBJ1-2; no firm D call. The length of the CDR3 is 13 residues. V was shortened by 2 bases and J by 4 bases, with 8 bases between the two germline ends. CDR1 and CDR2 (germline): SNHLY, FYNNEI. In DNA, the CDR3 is TGTGCCAGCAGTGAATTATCCTTCTATGGCTACACCTTC. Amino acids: CASSELSFYGYTF.

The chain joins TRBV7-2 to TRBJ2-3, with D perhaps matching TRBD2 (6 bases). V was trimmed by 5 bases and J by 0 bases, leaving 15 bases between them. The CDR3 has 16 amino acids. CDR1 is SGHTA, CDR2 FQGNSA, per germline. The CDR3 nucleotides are TGTGCCAGCAGCCCTACTAGCAGAACTAGCACAGATACGCAGTATTTT. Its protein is CASSPTSRTSTDTQYF.

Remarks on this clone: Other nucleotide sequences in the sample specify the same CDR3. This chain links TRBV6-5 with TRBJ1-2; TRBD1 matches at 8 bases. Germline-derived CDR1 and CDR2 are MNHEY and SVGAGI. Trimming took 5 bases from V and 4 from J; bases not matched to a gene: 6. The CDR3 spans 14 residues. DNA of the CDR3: TGTGCCAGCAGTCCCGACAGGGGTGGCTATGGCTACACCTTC. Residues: CASSPDRGGYGYTF.

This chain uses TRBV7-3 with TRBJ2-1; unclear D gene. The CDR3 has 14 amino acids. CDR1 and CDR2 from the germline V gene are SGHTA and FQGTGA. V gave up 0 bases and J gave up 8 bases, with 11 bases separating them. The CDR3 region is CASSLTGPLDEQFF. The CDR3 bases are TGTGCCAGCAGCTTAACGGGCCCGCTCGATGAGCAGTTCTTC.

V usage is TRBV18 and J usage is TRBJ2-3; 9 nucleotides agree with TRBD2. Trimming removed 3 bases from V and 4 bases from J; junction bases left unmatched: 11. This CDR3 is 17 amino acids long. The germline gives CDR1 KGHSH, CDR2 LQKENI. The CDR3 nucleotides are TGTGCCAGCTCACCCAACCGATTTAGCGGGAGTCCAGATACGCAGTATTTT. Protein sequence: CASSPNRFSGSPDTQYF.

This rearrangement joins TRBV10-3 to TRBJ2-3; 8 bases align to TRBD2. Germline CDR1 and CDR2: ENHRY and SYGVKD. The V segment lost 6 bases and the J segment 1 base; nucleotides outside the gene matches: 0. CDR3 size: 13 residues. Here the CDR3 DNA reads TGTGCCATCAGCGGGGGGGGCACAGATACGCAGTATTTT. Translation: CAISGGGTDTQYF.

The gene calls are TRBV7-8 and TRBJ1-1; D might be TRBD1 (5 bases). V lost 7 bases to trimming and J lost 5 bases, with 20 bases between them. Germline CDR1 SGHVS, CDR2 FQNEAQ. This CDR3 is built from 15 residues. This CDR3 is CASIPEGERRTEAFF. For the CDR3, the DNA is TGTGCCAGCATCCCCGAAGGGGAGCGGAGGACTGAAGCTTTCTTT.

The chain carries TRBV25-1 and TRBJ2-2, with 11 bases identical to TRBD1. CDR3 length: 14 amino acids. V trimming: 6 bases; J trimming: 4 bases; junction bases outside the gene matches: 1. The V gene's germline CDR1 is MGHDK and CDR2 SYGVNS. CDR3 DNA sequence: TGTGCCAGCAGCGGGACAGGGGGCACCGGGGAGCTGTTTTTT. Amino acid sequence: CASSGTGGTGELFF.

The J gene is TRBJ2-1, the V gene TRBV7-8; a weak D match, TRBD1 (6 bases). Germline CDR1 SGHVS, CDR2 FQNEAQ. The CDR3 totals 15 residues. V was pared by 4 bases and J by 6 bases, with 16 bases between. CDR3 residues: CASSYLNQGFNEQFF. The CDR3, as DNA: TGTGCCAGCAGCTACCTAAACCAGGGGTTCAATGAGCAGTTCTTC.

The CDR3 DNA follows: TGTGCCAGCAGCCAAGAAGGATACGGACAGGGGGCTGGGGCGGACTACGAGCAGTACTTC. Protein: CASSQEGYGQGAGADYEQYF. The chain links TRBV4-2 to TRBJ2-7; 11 bases agree with TRBD1. Trimming took 0 bases from V and 3 from J; bases not matched to a gene: 16. CDR1 LGHNA and CDR2 YNFKEQ come from the germline V gene. The length of the CDR3 is 20 residues.

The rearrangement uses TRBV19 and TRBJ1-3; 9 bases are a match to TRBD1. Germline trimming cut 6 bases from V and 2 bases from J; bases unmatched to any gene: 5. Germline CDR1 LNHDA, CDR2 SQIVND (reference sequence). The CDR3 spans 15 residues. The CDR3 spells CASRGQGITGNTIYF. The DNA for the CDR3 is TGTGCCAGTAGAGGACAGGGGATTACTGGAAACACCATATATTTT.

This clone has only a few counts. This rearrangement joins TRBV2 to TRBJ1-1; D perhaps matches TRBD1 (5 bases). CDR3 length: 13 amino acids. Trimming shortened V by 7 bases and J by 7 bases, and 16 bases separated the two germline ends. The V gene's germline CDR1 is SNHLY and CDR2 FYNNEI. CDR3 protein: CASKKEGNGEAFF. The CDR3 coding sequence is TGTGCCAGCAAAAAGGAGGGGAACGGTGAAGCTTTCTTT.

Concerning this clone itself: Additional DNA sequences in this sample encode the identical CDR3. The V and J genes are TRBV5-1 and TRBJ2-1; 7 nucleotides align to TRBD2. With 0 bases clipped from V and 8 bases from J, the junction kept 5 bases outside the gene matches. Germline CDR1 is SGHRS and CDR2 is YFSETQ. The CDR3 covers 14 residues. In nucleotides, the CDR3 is TGCGCCAGCAGCTTGGGGACTAGTGGCCATGAGCAGTTCTTC. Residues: CASSLGTSGHEQFF.

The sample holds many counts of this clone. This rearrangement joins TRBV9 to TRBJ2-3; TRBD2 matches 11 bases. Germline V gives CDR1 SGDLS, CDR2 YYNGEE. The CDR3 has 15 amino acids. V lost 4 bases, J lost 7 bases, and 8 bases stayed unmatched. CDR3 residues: CASSTTSGSVNTQYF. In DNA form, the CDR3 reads TGTGCCAGCAGCACTACTAGCGGGAGTGTGAATACGCAGTATTTT.

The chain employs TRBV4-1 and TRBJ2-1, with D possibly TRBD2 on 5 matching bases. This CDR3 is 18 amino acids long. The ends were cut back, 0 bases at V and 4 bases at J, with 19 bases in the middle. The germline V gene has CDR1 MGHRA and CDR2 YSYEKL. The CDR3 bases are TGCGCCAGCAGCCAAGATATGGCGGGCGAACGCCGATACAATGAGCAGTTCTTC. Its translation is CASSQDMAGERRYNEQFF.

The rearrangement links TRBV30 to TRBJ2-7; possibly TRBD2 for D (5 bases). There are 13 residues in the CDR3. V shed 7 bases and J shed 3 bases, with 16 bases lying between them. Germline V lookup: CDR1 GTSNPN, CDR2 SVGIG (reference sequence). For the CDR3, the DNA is TGTGCCTCACTCGATAGGACTTACTACGAGCAGTACTTC. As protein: CASLDRTYYEQYF.

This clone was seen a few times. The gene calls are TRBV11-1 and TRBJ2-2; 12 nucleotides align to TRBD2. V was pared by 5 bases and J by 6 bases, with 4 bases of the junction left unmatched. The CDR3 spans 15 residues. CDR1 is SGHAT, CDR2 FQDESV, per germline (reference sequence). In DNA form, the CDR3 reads TGTGCCAGCAGCCACGGGACTAGCGGGTCCGGGGAGCTGTTTTTT. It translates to CASSHGTSGSGELFF.

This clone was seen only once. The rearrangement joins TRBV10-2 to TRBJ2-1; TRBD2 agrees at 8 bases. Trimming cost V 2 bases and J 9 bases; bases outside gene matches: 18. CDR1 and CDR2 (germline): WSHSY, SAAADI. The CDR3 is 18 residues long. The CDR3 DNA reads TGCGCCAGCAGTGAGACCCCCGGGGGGGGAAGTAGGGAAGGTGAGCAGTTCTTC. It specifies CASSETPGGGSREGEQFF.

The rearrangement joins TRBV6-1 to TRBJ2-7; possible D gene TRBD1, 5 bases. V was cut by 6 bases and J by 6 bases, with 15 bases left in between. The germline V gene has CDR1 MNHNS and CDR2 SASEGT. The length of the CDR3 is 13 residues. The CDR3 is CASRGRTIVEQYF. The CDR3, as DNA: TGTGCCAGCAGGGGGCGGACAATCGTCGAGCAGTACTTC.

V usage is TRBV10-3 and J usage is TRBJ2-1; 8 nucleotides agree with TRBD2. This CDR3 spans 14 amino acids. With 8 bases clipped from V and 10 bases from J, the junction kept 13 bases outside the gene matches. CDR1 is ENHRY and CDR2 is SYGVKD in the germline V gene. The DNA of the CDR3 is TGTGCCATCGCGAACAAGCGGGAGTATGGCGAGCAGTTCTTC. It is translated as CAIANKREYGEQFF.

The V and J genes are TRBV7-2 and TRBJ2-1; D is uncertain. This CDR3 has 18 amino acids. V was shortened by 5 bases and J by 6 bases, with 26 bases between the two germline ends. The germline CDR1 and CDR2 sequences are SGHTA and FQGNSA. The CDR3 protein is CASSLLFGRAQSGNEQFF. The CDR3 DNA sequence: TGTGCCAGCAGCCTCCTGTTTGGACGGGCCCAATCAGGCAATGAGCAGTTCTTC. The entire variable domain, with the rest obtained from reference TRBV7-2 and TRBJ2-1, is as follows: GAGVSQSPSNKVTEKGKDVELRCDPISGHTALYWYRQSLGQGLEFLIYFQGNSAPDKSGLPSDRFSAERTGGSVSTLTIQRTQQEDSAVYLCASSLLFGRAQSGNEQFFGPGTRLTVL.

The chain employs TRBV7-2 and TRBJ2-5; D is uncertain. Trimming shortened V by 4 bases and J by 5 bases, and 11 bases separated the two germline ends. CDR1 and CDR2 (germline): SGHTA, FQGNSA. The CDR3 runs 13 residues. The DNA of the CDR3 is TGTGCCAGCAGCTCCTCCGTCATTGAGACCCAGTACTTC. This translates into CASSSSVIETQYF. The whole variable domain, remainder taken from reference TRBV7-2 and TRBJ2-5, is GAGVSQSPSNKVTEKGKDVELRCDPISGHTALYWYRQSLGQGLEFLIYFQGNSAPDKSGLPSDRFSAERTGGSVSTLTIQRTQQEDSAVYLCASSSSVIETQYFGPGTRLLVL.

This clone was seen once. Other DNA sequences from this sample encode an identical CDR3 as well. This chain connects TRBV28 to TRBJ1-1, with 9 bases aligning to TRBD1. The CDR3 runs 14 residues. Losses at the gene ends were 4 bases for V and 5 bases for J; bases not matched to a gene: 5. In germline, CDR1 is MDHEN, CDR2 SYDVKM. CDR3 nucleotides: TGTGCCAGCAGTTCCGGACAGGGGTGGACTGAAGCTTTCTTT. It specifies CASSSGQGWTEAFF.

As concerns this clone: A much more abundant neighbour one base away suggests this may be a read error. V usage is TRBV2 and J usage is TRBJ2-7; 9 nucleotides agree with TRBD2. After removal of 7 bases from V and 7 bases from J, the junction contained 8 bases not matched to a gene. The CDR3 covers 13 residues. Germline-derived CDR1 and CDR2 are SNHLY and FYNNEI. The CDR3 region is CASNWREGGEQYF. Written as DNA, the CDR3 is TGTGCCAGCAACTGGCGGGAGGGCGGGGAGCAGTACTTC.

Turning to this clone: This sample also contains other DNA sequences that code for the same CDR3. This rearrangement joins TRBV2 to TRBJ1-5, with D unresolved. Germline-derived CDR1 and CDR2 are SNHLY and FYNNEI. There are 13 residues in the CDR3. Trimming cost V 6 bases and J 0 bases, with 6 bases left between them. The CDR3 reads CASRSDSNQPQHF. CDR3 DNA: TGTGCCAGCAGGAGTGATAGCAATCAGCCCCAGCATTTT.

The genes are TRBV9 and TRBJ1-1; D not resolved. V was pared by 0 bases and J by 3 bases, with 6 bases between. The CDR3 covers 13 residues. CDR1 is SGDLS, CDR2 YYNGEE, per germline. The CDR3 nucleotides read TGTGCCAGCAGCGTAGTTCCTGACACTGAAGCTTTCTTT. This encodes CASSVVPDTEAFF.